This T cell receptor beta chain was recovered during a study of OX40 agonist ivuxolimab in advanced cancers. With regard to the full study: Ivuxolimab was an agonistic, fully human IgG2 monoclonal antibody directed against OX40 (CD134), a costimulatory receptor. In the dose-escalation cohort, 70% to 90% of patients were male, and the mean age was roughly 60 years with a range of roughly 23 to 90. Patients were allowed to have had prior anti-PD-1, anti-PD-L1 or anti-CTLA-4 therapy, and 40% of the dose-escalation patients had been treated with checkpoint inhibitors. The purpose of peripheral TCRbeta sequencing was to test whether ivuxolimab changed TCR sequence diversity and led to clonal T-cell expansion. Partial responses occurred in three dose-escalation patients, of whom one had hepatocellular carcinoma and two had cutaneous melanoma. The paper reports the monotherapy dose-escalation portion (N ≈ 50 patients) of the phase I ivuxolimab trial. Among the roughly 52 dose-escalation patients, some 20 had hepatocellular carcinoma, 15 or so melanoma, 9 renal cell carcinoma and 9 head and neck cancer. Intravenous ivuxolimab was administered to patients every 2 weeks at six dose levels: 0.01, 0.1, 0.3, 1.5, 3 and 10 mg/kg. Study-wide conclusions, independent of this receptor: Partial responders in the 0.1-3.0 mg/kg groups had among the lowest normalized peripheral clonal expansion, especially among CD8+ T cells. Clonal expansion of both CD4+ and CD8+ blood T cells was observed from baseline to week 6 at doses 0.1 to 3.0 mg/kg. Low levels of normalized T-cell clonal expansion were also seen in some patients who did not respond. The antigen specificity of the peripheral T cells that underwent clonal expansion was not determined. After ivuxolimab, CD8+ T cells had more expanded clones than CD4+ T cells on average.

The germline V gene supplies CDR1 MGHRA and CDR2 YSYEKL. V was cut back by 4 bases and J by 3 bases, leaving a gap of 13 bases between them. The CDR3, from cysteine to phenylalanine, totals 15 residues. Kept here is only the CDR3 DNA, which spans 45 bases and is read in frame from base 1. Patients with autoimmune disease history or receiving systemic immunosuppression were excluded from the trial. Peripheral blood for TCR sequencing was collected from all dose cohorts at baseline, on cycle 4 day 1, and on cycle 7 day 1. The samples were drawn from a first-in-human, open-label, multicenter phase I dose-escalation trial of ivuxolimab. The trial enrolled adults with locally advanced or metastatic head and neck squamous cell, hepatocellular, melanoma or renal cell carcinoma. Before TCR sequencing, CD4+ T cells and CD8+ T cells were sorted from peripheral blood as separate populations. Genomic DNA was isolated from the sorted cells so that the TCRbeta CDR3 region could be sequenced. The immunoSEQ Assay was used to sequence the TCRbeta CDR3 regions. Imported from immuneACCESS, the table was reduced by TCRdb to in-frame sequences with V and J called. These copies leave out some clones; in studies compared against another copy, an unresolved V gene accounts for under half, and the cause of the remainder is not known. The sample table lists 20,000 to 25,000 clones, about 83% of them with a count of one. The ten largest clones add up to 20% of the sample.

On this clone: What antigen it recognizes has not been identified. No much larger clonotype is one base removed from it; base qualities were not supplied.

This specimen consisted of CD4+ or CD8+ T cells sorted from blood, obtained in a trial of the OX40 agonist ivuxolimab. The rearrangement joined TRBV4-1 to TRBJ2-1; TRBD1 might be the D gene, on 5 matching bases. The origin of this receptor is an adult with an advanced solid tumor such as melanoma, head and neck, liver or kidney cancer. In nucleotides, the sequence is TGCGCCAGCAGCCCCGGAAGGGGTCTCTACAATGAGCAGTTCTTC. Translated, this gives CASSPGRGLYNEQFF.